The entry below describes one T cell receptor beta chain. Assay used: immunoSEQ multiplex PCR; TCRdb lists only in-frame clones, some missing. The sample contains more than 55,000 clones, 75% to 90% of which appear only once. The sample comes from a study of PD-L1 blockade in urothelial cancer. This sample's time point: pretreatment peripheral blood. Pretreatment and on-treatment samples were taken, numbering 1 to 8 per patient. CDR3 size: 13 residues. The V gene end was trimmed by 8 bases and the J gene end by 6 bases; junction bases not matched to a gene: 6. Germline assignment: CDR1 SGHAT and CDR2 FQDESV (reference sequence).

The material was PBMCs, obtained around atezolizumab (anti-PD-L1) treatment. This receptor was taken from a man aged 70 or older with urothelial cancer. The V and J genes are TRBV11-1 and TRBJ2-1; 8 nucleotides match TRBD2. The CDR3 DNA sequence: TGTGCCAGCCTAGCGGGCCCACGCAATGAGCAGTTCTTC. Residues: CASLAGPRNEQFF.